A selection of T cell receptor beta chains follows, all from one sample in a study of T-cell reconstitution after alpha-beta-depleted transplantation in children. TCRdb reanalysed the PCR reads using MiXCR and keeps one entry per CDR3 protein. The sample lists under 450,000 distinct CDR3 sequences, roughly 15% occurring once. The sequencing used PBMCs, collected from the stem cell graft. The source is a human donor who donated a stem cell graft to a child with Fanconi anemia. The CDR3 runs from the conserved cysteine through the conserved F or W. The order of the fields is clone size, V gene, D gene, J gene, CDR3 protein, CDR3 DNA. The D gene is left open where the match is weak. Size tells how often a clone was seen (once, few, many) or the class of an expanded clone, and some rows leave it out.

clone size: few; V gene: TRBV20-1; D gene: -; J gene: TRBJ1-1; CDR3 protein: CSARVPGGVWAFF; CDR3 DNA: TGCAGTGCTAGAGTCCCGGGAGGGGTTTGGGCTTTCTTT
clone size: few; V gene: TRBV4-2; D gene: -; J gene: TRBJ2-2; CDR3 protein: CASSPRVIWAGELFF; CDR3 DNA: TGTGCCAGCAGCCCCAGGGTTATTTGGGCCGGGGAGCTGTTTTTT
clone size: once; V gene: TRBV25-1; D gene: -; J gene: TRBJ2-1; CDR3 protein: CASSDRRVGDNEQFF; CDR3 DNA: TGTGCCAGCAGTGACCGCAGGGTAGGGGACAATGAGCAGTTCTTC
clone size: -; V gene: TRBV7-3; D gene: -; J gene: TRBJ1-1; CDR3 protein: CASSGDGNTEAFF; CDR3 DNA: TGTGCCAGCAGCGGAGACGGGAACACTGAAGCTTTCTTT
clone size: many; V gene: TRBV28; D gene: -; J gene: TRBJ1-1; CDR3 protein: CASSGTVNTEAFF; CDR3 DNA: TGTGCCAGCAGCGGAACAGTGAACACTGAAGCTTTCTTT
clone size: -; V gene: TRBV5-4; D gene: TRBD1; J gene: TRBJ1-1; CDR3 protein: CDSTRQGKMNTEAFF; CDR3 DNA: TGTGACAGCACCCGACAGGGAAAAATGAACACTGAAGCTTTCTTT
clone size: -; V gene: TRBV4-1; D gene: -; J gene: TRBJ2-7; CDR3 protein: CASSQDPYYEQYF; CDR3 DNA: TGCGCCAGCAGCCAAGATCCCTACTACGAGCAGTACTTC
clone size: -; V gene: TRBV7-2; D gene: -; J gene: TRBJ2-1; CDR3 protein: CASSQGGINNEQFF; CDR3 DNA: TGTGCCAGCAGCCAAGGCGGAATCAACAATGAGCAGTTCTTC
clone size: -; V gene: TRBV10-3; D gene: -; J gene: TRBJ2-1; CDR3 protein: CAITQGPSYNEQFF; CDR3 DNA: TGTGCCATCACCCAGGGTCCATCCTACAATGAGCAGTTCTTC
clone size: -; V gene: TRBV6-1; D gene: -; J gene: TRBJ2-3; CDR3 protein: CASSDGPRSRGGTDTQYF; CDR3 DNA: TGTGCCAGCAGCGACGGGCCCAGGTCGCGCGGCGGCACAGATACGCAGTATTTT
clone size: -; V gene: TRBV15; D gene: -; J gene: TRBJ2-7; CDR3 protein: CAPGGEPDEQYF; CDR3 DNA: TGTGCGCCAGGAGGGGAACCCGACGAGCAGTACTTC
clone size: few; V gene: TRBV15; D gene: -; J gene: TRBJ1-1; CDR3 protein: CATSRDRKVFTEAFF; CDR3 DNA: TGTGCCACCAGCAGAGATCGGAAGGTATTCACTGAAGCTTTCTTT
clone size: many; V gene: TRBV5-1; D gene: -; J gene: TRBJ2-2; CDR3 protein: CASKQSANTGELFF; CDR3 DNA: TGCGCCAGCAAGCAGAGCGCGAACACCGGGGAGCTGTTTTTT
clone size: -; V gene: TRBV12-3/TRBV12-4; D gene: -; J gene: TRBJ1-3; CDR3 protein: CASRRGPISGNTIYF; CDR3 DNA: TGTGCCAGCAGGCGCGGACCAATCTCTGGAAACACCATATATTTT
clone size: few; V gene: TRBV9; D gene: TRBD2; J gene: TRBJ2-1; CDR3 protein: CASSFTGTSGVNEQFF; CDR3 DNA: TGTGCCAGCAGCTTCACCGGGACTAGCGGGGTGAATGAGCAGTTCTTC
clone size: many; V gene: TRBV29-1; D gene: TRBD2; J gene: TRBJ2-5; CDR3 protein: CSVTSGQETQYF; CDR3 DNA: TGCAGCGTTACTAGCGGACAAGAGACCCAGTACTTC
clone size: few; V gene: TRBV20-1; D gene: -; J gene: TRBJ1-1; CDR3 protein: CSATRGGEAFF; CDR3 DNA: TGCAGTGCTACTCGTGGCGGGGAAGCTTTCTTT
clone size: few; V gene: TRBV27; D gene: -; J gene: TRBJ1-6; CDR3 protein: CASSLPPSPLHF; CDR3 DNA: TGTGCCAGCAGTCTTCCCCCTTCACCCCTCCACTTT
clone size: -; V gene: TRBV6-6; D gene: -; J gene: TRBJ2-7; CDR3 protein: CASRYGGFYEQYF; CDR3 DNA: TGTGCCAGCAGATATGGGGGGTTCTACGAGCAGTACTTC
clone size: few; V gene: TRBV6-5; D gene: TRBD1; J gene: TRBJ2-7; CDR3 protein: CASSSPEFRQGREQYF; CDR3 DNA: TGTGCCAGCAGTTCCCCCGAATTCCGACAGGGCCGAGAGCAGTACTTC
clone size: few; V gene: TRBV7-9; D gene: -; J gene: TRBJ2-7; CDR3 protein: CASSLGPPGFYEQYF; CDR3 DNA: TGTGCCAGCAGCTTAGGGCCCCCAGGGTTCTACGAGCAGTACTTC
clone size: -; V gene: TRBV21-1; D gene: -; J gene: TRBJ2-7; CDR3 protein: CASSKQKGYEQYF; CDR3 DNA: TGTGCCAGCAGTAAACAAAAGGGCTACGAGCAGTACTTC
clone size: many; V gene: TRBV7-9; D gene: -; J gene: TRBJ1-4; CDR3 protein: CASSLGATNEKLFF; CDR3 DNA: TGTGCCAGCAGCTTAGGGGCAACTAATGAAAAACTGTTTTTT
clone size: many; V gene: TRBV5-1; D gene: -; J gene: TRBJ1-1; CDR3 protein: CASSFGQSLNTEAFF; CDR3 DNA: TGCGCCAGCAGCTTCGGTCAGTCCTTGAACACTGAAGCTTTCTTT
clone size: many; V gene: TRBV16; D gene: -; J gene: TRBJ1-1; CDR3 protein: CASSQPSKDTEAFF; CDR3 DNA: TGTGCCAGCAGCCAACCCTCTAAGGACACTGAAGCTTTCTTT
clone size: many; V gene: TRBV4-3; D gene: -; J gene: TRBJ2-2; CDR3 protein: CASSQDHRETGELFF; CDR3 DNA: TGCGCCAGCAGCCAAGACCACAGGGAGACCGGGGAGCTGTTTTTT
clone size: -; V gene: TRBV20-1; D gene: TRBD2; J gene: TRBJ2-3; CDR3 protein: CSANRASGGHSDTQYF; CDR3 DNA: TGCAGTGCAAATCGGGCTAGCGGGGGGCATTCAGATACGCAGTATTTT
clone size: -; V gene: TRBV7-2; D gene: -; J gene: TRBJ2-2; CDR3 protein: CASSLRWGITGELFF; CDR3 DNA: TGTGCCAGCAGCTTAAGGTGGGGGATCACCGGGGAGCTGTTTTTT
clone size: many; V gene: TRBV12-3/TRBV12-4; D gene: -; J gene: TRBJ1-2; CDR3 protein: CASSLGSWRGYTF; CDR3 DNA: TGTGCCAGCAGTTTAGGATCTTGGAGGGGCTACACCTTC
clone size: -; V gene: TRBV2; D gene: -; J gene: TRBJ2-3; CDR3 protein: CASSDMGASTDTQYF; CDR3 DNA: TGTGCCAGCAGTGATATGGGTGCTAGCACAGATACGCAGTATTTT
clone size: few; V gene: TRBV12-3/TRBV12-4; D gene: -; J gene: TRBJ1-2; CDR3 protein: CASSPEGGNYGYTF; CDR3 DNA: TGTGCCAGCAGCCCCGAGGGGGGAAACTATGGCTACACCTTC
clone size: few; V gene: TRBV4-3; D gene: -; J gene: TRBJ1-4; CDR3 protein: CASSQVWGKTREVPNEKLFF; CDR3 DNA: TGCGCCAGCAGCCAAGTCTGGGGGAAAACTAGGGAGGTCCCCAATGAAAAACTGTTTTTT
clone size: -; V gene: TRBV12-3/TRBV12-4; D gene: -; J gene: TRBJ2-3; CDR3 protein: CASRPGSDTQYF; CDR3 DNA: TGTGCCAGCAGGCCAGGGTCAGATACGCAGTATTTT
clone size: -; V gene: TRBV27; D gene: TRBD1; J gene: TRBJ2-7; CDR3 protein: CASSSFPGQARYEQYF; CDR3 DNA: TGTGCCAGCAGTTCCTTTCCGGGACAGGCGCGGTACGAGCAGTACTTC
clone size: -; V gene: TRBV2; D gene: -; J gene: TRBJ1-5; CDR3 protein: CASSSVRGYSNQPQHF; CDR3 DNA: TGTGCCAGCAGTTCCGTGCGGGGCTATAGCAATCAGCCCCAGCATTTT
clone size: few; V gene: TRBV7-8; D gene: TRBD1; J gene: TRBJ1-2; CDR3 protein: CASSPSPGGHGYTF; CDR3 DNA: TGTGCCAGCAGCCCGTCTCCAGGGGGCCATGGCTACACCTTC
clone size: -; V gene: TRBV7-9; D gene: -; J gene: TRBJ2-5; CDR3 protein: CASSPTPGYQETQYF; CDR3 DNA: TGTGCCAGCAGCCCCACGCCGGGCTACCAAGAGACCCAGTACTTC
clone size: -; V gene: TRBV5-1; D gene: -; J gene: TRBJ2-5; CDR3 protein: CASSEGQLQETQYF; CDR3 DNA: TGCGCCAGCAGCGAAGGACAGCTCCAAGAGACCCAGTACTTC
clone size: -; V gene: TRBV29-1; D gene: -; J gene: TRBJ2-7; CDR3 protein: CSVDRGSEQYF; CDR3 DNA: TGCAGCGTTGACCGGGGTTCCGAGCAGTACTTC